These 19 T cell receptor beta chains were all obtained from the same sample, sequenced in a study of T cell changes during pregnancy in multiple sclerosis. Clones were read by immunoSEQ multiplex PCR, and TCRdb kept only the in-frame ones, dropping some. The table lists 40,000 to 50,000 clones, around 93% of them singletons. This specimen was CD8+ T cells from peripheral blood mononuclear cells, taken in the first trimester of pregnancy. All receptors come from a female donor with multiple sclerosis, enrolled in a pregnancy study.

The chain employs TRBV23-1 and TRBJ2-4, with 7 bases fitting TRBD1. TRBV23-1 is flagged as an ORF with uncertain function. V shed 0 bases and J 1 base; nucleotides not matched to a gene: 6. The CDR3 runs to 17 residues. CDR3 sequence: CASSQSRQGMAKNIQYF. CDR3 coding DNA: TGCGCCAGCAGTCAATCCCGACAGGGAATGGCCAAAAACATTCAGTACTTC.

The rearrangement joins TRBV7-9 to TRBJ2-1; D uncertain. CDR3 length: 14 residues. Trimming removed 1 base from V and 3 bases from J, with 7 bases in between. Germline V CDR1 and CDR2: SEHNR, FQNEAQ (reference sequence). The DNA of the CDR3 is TGTGCCAGCAGCTTAGGTAACAGCTACAATGAGCAGTTCTTC. Amino acid sequence: CASSLGNSYNEQFF.

The rearrangement uses TRBV4-2 and TRBJ2-7; TRBD1 matches at 8 bases. Looked up from germline, CDR1 is LGHNA and CDR2 is YNFKEQ. Germline trimming cut 4 bases from V and 1 base from J; bases unmatched to any gene: 3. This CDR3 region has 14 residues. The CDR3 nucleotides are TGTGCCAGCAGCCTAAGGACAGGGTCCTACGAGCAGTACTTC. It codes for CASSLRTGSYEQYF.

The CDR3 is CASSYGQGVSDTEAFF. The CDR3 bases are TGTGCCAGCAGTTACGGCCAGGGGGTGTCGGACACTGAAGCTTTCTTT. This sequence joins TRBV6-5 and TRBJ1-1; 7 bases map to TRBD1. The junction had 9 bases not matched to a gene; V was cut back by 2 bases and J by 3 bases. This CDR3 is built from 16 residues. In germline, CDR1 is MNHEY, CDR2 SVGAGI.

By sample fraction, this clone is medium-sized. J is TRBJ1-2 and V is TRBV4-3, with 7 bases lining up with TRBD1. This CDR3 comprises 14 residues. Trimming at V came to 0 bases and at J to 7 bases, leaving 5 bases not matched to a gene. Germline assignment: CDR1 LGHNA and CDR2 YSLEER. The CDR3 nucleotides are TGCGCCAGCAGCCAAGAGTTAGGGGGCCGTGGCTACACCTTC. This translates into CASSQELGGRGYTF.

The rearrangement links TRBV4-3 to TRBJ2-1; D might be TRBD1 (6 bases). The V end was cut by 3 bases, the J end by 10 bases, with 13 bases between. The CDR3 has 13 residues. Per germline, CDR1 LGHNA and CDR2 YSLEER. The CDR3: CASSQVRGSEQFF. The CDR3 DNA sequence: TGCGCCAGCAGCCAGGTGAGGGGGTCCGAGCAGTTCTTC.

The chain joins TRBV7-2 to TRBJ1-5, with TRBD1 identical over 8 bases. The junction had 9 bases not matched to a gene; V was cut back by 1 base and J by 7 bases. The CDR3 consists of 16 residues. CDR1 SGHTA and CDR2 FQGNSA come from the germline V gene. In nucleotides, the CDR3 is TGTGCCAGCAGCTTAGAGGGGCAGGGGGCGCGGCAGCCCCAGCATTTT. It specifies CASSLEGQGARQPQHF.

In this sample, this clone turned up a few times. This chain joins TRBV18 and TRBJ2-3, with 10 bases fitting TRBD1. Looked up from germline, CDR1 is KGHSH and CDR2 is LQKENI. The V segment lost 3 bases and the J segment 1 base; nucleotides outside the gene matches: 10. The CDR3 extends over 18 amino acids. The CDR3 region has the DNA TGTGCCAGCTCACCCGCCAGGACCGGGACAGGGGGCACAGATACGCAGTATTTT. Translation: CASSPARTGTGGTDTQYF. The full variable domain, its missing parts supplied by reference TRBV18 and TRBJ2-3, is NAGVMQNPRHLVRRRGQEARLRCSPMKGHSHVYWYRQLPEEGLKFMVYLQKENIIDESGMPKERFSAEFPKEGPSILRIQQVVRGDSAAYFCASSPARTGTGGTDTQYFGPGTRLTVL.

This clone occurred once. The rearrangement links TRBV19 to TRBJ2-7; D gene uncertain. V shed 0 bases and J shed 2 bases, with 8 bases lying between them. Germline CDR1 is LNHDA and CDR2 is SQIVND (reference sequence). CDR3 size: 14 residues. The CDR3, as DNA: TGTGCCAGTAGTATAGAACTCCGAACCTACGAGCAGTACTTC. As protein: CASSIELRTYEQYF.

CDR3 sequence reads: CASSPRQGHTEAFF. For the CDR3, the DNA is TGTGCCAGCAGCCCTCGACAGGGACACACTGAAGCTTTCTTT. This chain connects TRBV27 to TRBJ1-1, with 7 bases identical to TRBD1. V lost 6 bases, J lost 3 bases, and 7 bases stayed unmatched. The germline gives CDR1 MNHEY, CDR2 SMNVEV (reference sequence). The CDR3 has 14 residues.

The chain has TRBV27 and TRBJ2-3; 12 nucleotides agree with TRBD2. This CDR3 region has 16 residues. V lost 5 bases to trimming and J lost 3 bases; unmatched junction nucleotides: 6. CDR1 is MNHEY and CDR2 is SMNVEV in the germline V gene (reference sequence). The DNA for the CDR3 is TGTGCCAGCAGTCCTCGGACTAGCGGGGCAACAGATACGCAGTATTTT. Translation: CASSPRTSGATDTQYF.

There are many counts of this clone. The J gene is TRBJ1-2, the V gene TRBV6-6; 10 nucleotides align to TRBD1. V lost 0 bases to trimming and J lost 6 bases; unmatched junction nucleotides: 4. The CDR3 length is 15 residues. From germline, CDR1 is MNHNY and CDR2 SVGAGI (reference sequence). CDR3 sequence: CASSYSTGGFHGYTF. CDR3 coding DNA: TGTGCCAGCAGTTACTCGACAGGGGGCTTTCATGGCTACACCTTC.

This chain joins TRBV7-8 and TRBJ2-7, with TRBD1 identical over 7 bases. The V segment lost 3 bases and the J segment 0 bases; nucleotides outside the gene matches: 5. Germline CDR1 is SGHVS and CDR2 is FQNEAQ. This CDR3 comprises 15 residues. The CDR3 DNA reads TGTGCCAGCAGCTTTTCGGGACAGAGCTCCTACGAGCAGTACTTC. Amino acid sequence: CASSFSGQSSYEQYF.

In its sample, this clone was seen once. The genes are TRBV5-1 and TRBJ1-2; 10 bases match TRBD1. The CDR3 length is 13 residues. V lost 5 bases, J lost 6 bases, and 4 bases stayed unmatched. Germline CDR1 is SGHRS and CDR2 is YFSETQ. The CDR3 nucleotides are TGCGCCAGCAGATCAGGACAGGGGGATGGCTACACCTTC. Protein: CASRSGQGDGYTF.

The chain uses TRBV6-5 and TRBJ1-5; D is possibly TRBD1 (5 bases). Germline V gene sequence: CDR1 MNHEY, CDR2 SVGAGI. This CDR3 is 16 amino acids long. V shed 4 bases and J shed 3 bases, with 16 bases lying between them. The CDR3 DNA reads as TGTGCCAGCAGTTTCCACTATCCGACAGCCAATCAGCCCCAGCATTTT. Its translation: CASSFHYPTANQPQHF.

The rearrangement uses TRBV5-1 and TRBJ2-1, with 8 bases matching TRBD2. V lost 0 bases, J lost 5 bases, and 1 base stayed unmatched. The CDR3 sequence is 14 residues long. The germline CDR1 and CDR2 sequences are SGHRS and YFSETQ. The CDR3, as DNA: TGCGCCAGCAGCTTGGTCGGGGGGGACAATGAGCAGTTCTTC. Translating gives CASSLVGGDNEQFF. Variable domain in full (rest from reference TRBV5-1 and TRBJ2-1): KAGVTQTPRYLIKTRGQQVTLSCSPISGHRSVSWYQQTPGQGLQFLFEYFSETQRNKGNFPGRFSGRQFSNSRSEMNVSTLELGDSALYLCASSLVGGDNEQFFGPGTRLTVL.

This chain joins TRBV27 and TRBJ1-2; D is possibly TRBD1 (6 bases). The CDR3 has 17 amino acids. The ends were cut back, 3 bases at V and 0 bases at J, with 17 bases in the middle. CDR1 and CDR2 from the germline V gene are MNHEY and SMNVEV (reference sequence). The CDR3 here is CASSFLPGADPNYGYTF. The CDR3 DNA sequence: TGTGCCAGCAGTTTCCTACCAGGGGCAGACCCTAACTATGGCTACACCTTC.

This clone was seen once. This chain joins TRBV4-1 and TRBJ2-7; possibly TRBD2 for D (6 bases). V was shortened by 0 bases and J by 0 bases, with 12 bases between the two germline ends. Looked up from germline, CDR1 is MGHRA and CDR2 is YSYEKL. CDR3 length: 16 amino acids. In nucleotides, the CDR3 is TGCGCCAGCAGCCAAGAGGTGGCGGGACGCTCCTACGAGCAGTACTTC. The encoded protein is CASSQEVAGRSYEQYF.

This chain connects TRBV2 to TRBJ2-4; 11 bases match TRBD2. The CDR3 contains 18 residues. J gave up 1 base and V 3 bases, and 8 bases lay outside the gene matches. The germline V gene has CDR1 SNHLY and CDR2 FYNNEI. CDR3 nucleotide sequence: TGTGCCAGCAGTGATGTCCTAGCGGGGGGTATGGCCAAAAACATTCAGTACTTC. This codes for CASSDVLAGGMAKNIQYF.